The 26 T cell receptor beta chains listed next were all sequenced from one sample in a study of blood T cell repertoires in COVID-19. Some clones are missing from TCRdb's copy, which holds only in-frame ones; the method was immunoSEQ multiplex PCR. The sample records roughly 20,000 clones, 80% to 90% being singletons. The specimen sequenced was peripheral blood. These TCRs come from a human donor in a cohort sampled during active COVID-19.

CDR3 loop: CASTLGPAGGTGELFF. CDR3 DNA sequence: TGTGCCAGCACCCTGGGGCCAGCGGGAGGAACCGGGGAGCTGTTTTTT. The gene calls are TRBV7-9 and TRBJ2-2; 9 bases line up with TRBD2. This CDR3 is 16 amino acids long. V shed 7 bases, J shed 5 bases, and the junction held 11 bases outside the gene matches. The germline V gene has CDR1 SEHNR and CDR2 FQNEAQ (reference sequence).

This chain connects TRBV6-6 to TRBJ2-3; 14 nucleotides match TRBD2. Germline lookup yields CDR1 MNHNY and CDR2 SVGAGI (reference sequence). J lost 4 bases, V lost 7 bases, and 7 bases had no gene match. This CDR3 has 16 amino acids. The CDR3 here is CASNKGTSGSPDTQYF. As DNA, the CDR3 is TGTGCCAGCAATAAAGGGACTAGCGGGAGCCCAGATACGCAGTATTTT.

This chain connects TRBV6-2 or TRBV6-3 to TRBJ2-3; D gene uncertain. The germline V and J ends were trimmed by 2 bases and 6 bases, with 6 bases remaining between them. The CDR3 runs 12 residues. Germline CDR1 reads MNHEY; CDR2 reads SVGEGT. The CDR3 is CASSYEVDTQYF. The CDR3, as DNA: TGTGCCAGCAGTTACGAGGTTGATACGCAGTATTTT.

This chain connects TRBV7-2 to TRBJ1-1, with D possibly being TRBD1 (6 bases). This CDR3 spans 13 amino acids. V lost 4 bases to trimming and J lost 1 base, with 7 bases between them. Germline V gives CDR1 SGHTA, CDR2 FQGNSA. Written as DNA, the CDR3 is TGTGCCAGCAGCTCACAGGGGAACACTGAAGCTTTCTTT. Translated, it gives CASSSQGNTEAFF.

The CDR3, as DNA: TGTGCCATCATAGGGGATAGGGGCAATCAGCCCCAGCATTTT. Residues: CAIIGDRGNQPQHF. The chain joins TRBV10-3 to TRBJ1-5, with a possible D match to TRBD1 (5 bases). Trimming cost V 7 bases and J 2 bases, with 12 bases left between them. Per germline, CDR1 ENHRY and CDR2 SYGVKD. This CDR3 region has 14 residues.

V is TRBV3-1 (or the pseudogene TRBV3-2) and J is TRBJ1-6; D might be TRBD1 (5 bases). Germline CDR1 and CDR2: LGHDT and YNNKEL (reference sequence). V shed 0 bases and J shed 9 bases, with 12 bases lying between them. The CDR3 covers 15 residues. The CDR3 sequence: CASSQEEGTGSPLHF. The CDR3 bases are TGTGCCAGCAGCCAAGAGGAGGGGACGGGTTCACCCCTCCACTTT.

This chain links TRBV5-1 with TRBJ2-5, with D maybe TRBD2 (5 bases). CDR1 and CDR2 (germline): SGHRS, YFSETQ. The V and J ends lost 4 bases and 5 bases respectively, with 18 bases between them. The CDR3 spans 15 residues. The CDR3 sequence: CASSPQTTVSETQYF. CDR3 coding DNA: TGCGCCAGCAGCCCCCAGACTACGGTGAGCGAGACCCAGTACTTC. The complete variable domain, with remaining parts taken from reference TRBV5-1 and TRBJ2-5, reads KAGVTQTPRYLIKTRGQQVTLSCSPISGHRSVSWYQQTPGQGLQFLFEYFSETQRNKGNFPGRFSGRQFSNSRSEMNVSTLELGDSALYLCASSPQTTVSETQYFGPGTRLLVL.

The genes are TRBV18 and TRBJ2-5; D gene uncertain. CDR1 and CDR2 from the germline V gene are KGHSH and LQKENI. The germline V and J ends were trimmed by 1 base and 2 bases, with 5 bases remaining between them. The CDR3 has 13 residues. CDR3 bases: TGTGCCAGCTCACCACGTCAGCAAGAGACCCAGTACTTC. Translating gives CASSPRQQETQYF.

The chain is built from TRBV3-1 (or the pseudogene TRBV3-2) and TRBJ1-6, with 9 bases that match TRBD1. The length of the CDR3 is 15 residues. V shed 6 bases and J 9 bases; nucleotides not matched to a gene: 9. Germline V gene lookup returns CDR1 LGHDT and CDR2 YNNKEL (reference sequence). This CDR3 is CASSPRDRDPSPLHF. DNA of the CDR3: TGTGCCAGCAGTCCCCGGGACAGGGACCCTTCACCCCTCCACTTT.

The chain couples TRBV4-1 to TRBJ2-7, with D possibly TRBD2 on 7 matching bases. This CDR3 has 16 amino acids. V shed 0 bases and J shed 3 bases, with 15 bases lying between them. The germline CDR1 and CDR2 sequences are MGHRA and YSYEKL. As DNA, the CDR3 is TGCGCCAGCAGCCAAGAAGGGGGGGGTCTTTTCTACGAGCAGTACTTC. Its translation is CASSQEGGGLFYEQYF.

The chain couples TRBV10-3 to TRBJ2-3; 8 bases fit TRBD1. The J segment lost 4 bases and the V segment lost 4 bases, leaving 4 bases of the junction unmatched. Per germline, CDR1 ENHRY and CDR2 SYGVKD. The CDR3 extends over 14 amino acids. The CDR3 loop is CAISVGQGPDTQYF. CDR3 nucleotide sequence: TGTGCCATCAGTGTCGGACAGGGACCAGATACGCAGTATTTT.

V and J are TRBV18 and TRBJ1-1; D is possibly TRBD1 (6 bases). Trimming took off 6 bases at V and 4 bases at J, with 21 bases between the two ends. The CDR3 extends over 16 amino acids. Germline loops: CDR1 KGHSH, CDR2 LQKENI. The CDR3 loop reads CASSPLGGAIGTEAFF. In DNA form, the CDR3 reads TGTGCCAGCTCCCCCCTGGGGGGGGCGATCGGCACTGAAGCTTTCTTT.

The V and J genes are TRBV12-3 or TRBV12-4 and TRBJ2-2, with unresolved D. V dropped 9 bases and J dropped 0 bases, with 8 bases sitting between them. CDR3 length: 13 amino acids. CDR3 sequence: CASQFANTGELFF. In DNA form, the CDR3 reads TGTGCCAGTCAGTTCGCGAACACCGGGGAGCTGTTTTTT.

The chain couples TRBV5-1 to TRBJ1-5, with a tentative D call TRBD1 (5 bases). Between the trimmed V and J ends, which lost 4 bases and 0 bases, there was a span of 20 bases. Germline V CDR1 and CDR2: SGHRS, YFSETQ. CDR3 length equals 18 residues. The CDR3 DNA sequence: TGCGCCAGCAGCCCGGTCCCCAGGGAGGCCTATAGCAATCAGCCCCAGCATTTT. This translates into CASSPVPREAYSNQPQHF.

The chain uses TRBV5-1 and TRBJ2-1; 11 bases are a match to TRBD1. The CDR3 is made up of 16 amino acids. Germline loops: CDR1 SGHRS, CDR2 YFSETQ. V lost 1 base, J lost 9 bases, and 9 bases stayed unmatched. CDR3 DNA: TGCGCCAGCAGCTTGAACGGACAGGGGGCCTTGGTTGAGCAGTTCTTC. Translating it yields CASSLNGQGALVEQFF.

V gene TRBV19 combines with J gene TRBJ1-1, with 7 positions matching TRBD1. Germline V CDR1 and CDR2: LNHDA, SQIVND (reference sequence). The CDR3 has 15 amino acids. Losses at the gene ends were 3 bases for V and 11 bases for J; bases not matched to a gene: 15. CDR3 in amino acids: CASSIPGTVPTRAFF. CDR3 sequence (DNA): TGTGCCAGTAGTATCCCCGGGACAGTTCCCACAAGGGCTTTCTTT.

This clone was seen a single time. The chain couples TRBV30 to TRBJ2-5; TRBD2 matches 8 bases. The CDR3 runs to 13 residues. The V and J ends lost 5 bases and 2 bases, in that order; junction bases with no gene match: 4. Looked up from germline, CDR1 is GTSNPN and CDR2 is SVGIG (reference sequence). CDR3 loop: CAWGPGGQETQYF. CDR3 coding DNA: TGTGCCTGGGGCCCGGGGGGGCAAGAGACCCAGTACTTC.

This sequence joins TRBV19 and TRBJ2-1, with 9 bases that match TRBD2. The CDR3 loop spans 17 amino acids. J gave up 8 bases and V 9 bases, and 20 bases lay outside the gene matches. Germline CDR1 and CDR2: LNHDA and SQIVND (reference sequence). The CDR3 nucleotides are TGTGCCAGCCAAGGGGGGTCGGGAGCGGGAGGTAGCGATGAGCAGTTCTTC. Translating it yields CASQGGSGAGGSDEQFF.

This clone was picked up one time. The chain has TRBV7-3 and TRBJ2-2, with a possible D match to TRBD1 (6 bases). The CDR3 is 15 amino acids. Trimming removed 2 bases from V and 2 bases from J, with 9 bases in between. Germline loops: CDR1 SGHTA, CDR2 FQGTGA. The CDR3 DNA sequence: TGTGCCAGCAGCTTAGGGACACTAAACACCGGGGAGCTGTTTTTT. Translated, it gives CASSLGTLNTGELFF.

The chain couples TRBV7-7 to TRBJ2-3; 10 nucleotides match TRBD1. Per germline, CDR1 SSHAT and CDR2 FNYEAQ (reference sequence). J was trimmed by 4 bases and V by 5 bases; bases with no gene match: 3. This CDR3 is 14 amino acids long. DNA for the CDR3: TGTGCCAGCAGCCCGGACAGGGGGGCAGATACGCAGTATTTT. Protein product: CASSPDRGADTQYF.

The chain joins TRBV28 to TRBJ1-2; 7 positions match TRBD1. The CDR3 covers 10 residues. In germline, CDR1 is MDHEN, CDR2 SYDVKM. V was clipped by 8 bases and J by 6 bases; unmatched bases: 0. CDR3 sequence: CASGQDGYTF. As DNA, the CDR3 is TGTGCCAGCGGACAGGATGGCTACACCTTC.

The V call is TRBV5-8, the J call TRBJ2-7; possible D gene TRBD2, 6 bases. V was cut by 4 bases and J by 3 bases, with 23 bases left in between. This CDR3 has 17 residues. CDR1 and CDR2 from the germline V gene are SGHTS and YDEGEE. CDR3 DNA: TGTGCCAGCAGCCCCAGGGAGTCTAGCGATACCTTCTACGAGCAGTACTTC. It specifies CASSPRESSDTFYEQYF.

The chain is built from TRBV6-5 and TRBJ1-2, with 8 bases fitting TRBD1. The CDR3 is 11 residues long. V shed 8 bases and J 8 bases; nucleotides not matched to a gene: 4. The germline V gene has CDR1 MNHEY and CDR2 SVGAGI. The DNA for the CDR3 is TGTGCCAGCGACAGGGGAAGAGGCTACACCTTC. It codes for CASDRGRGYTF.

In the case of this clone: A read error may produce the germline difference seen at one junction end. Within the sample, other DNA sequences also encode this same CDR3. This chain uses TRBV24-1 with TRBJ2-7; 9 bases align to TRBD1. The CDR3 is 14 amino acids. The V gene's germline CDR1 is KGHDR and CDR2 SFDVKD. The CDR3 DNA follows: TGTGCTACCAGTGACGGACAGGGGCCCTACGAGCAGTACTTC. This gives the protein CATSDGQGPYEQYF.

The chain couples TRBV5-1 to TRBJ2-5, with 7 bases aligning to TRBD2. The CDR3 runs 14 residues. Germline CDR1 SGHRS, CDR2 YFSETQ. Trimming at V came to 0 bases and at J to 4 bases, leaving 3 bases not matched to a gene. CDR3 amino acids: CASSLAGGGETQYF. CDR3 coding DNA: TGCGCCAGCAGCTTGGCCGGCGGGGGAGAGACCCAGTACTTC.

The chain links TRBV18 to TRBJ2-3; 7 bases agree with TRBD2. CDR3 size: 15 residues. The junction had 5 bases not matched to a gene; V was cut back by 2 bases and J by 3 bases. Germline lookup yields CDR1 KGHSH and CDR2 LQKENI. The CDR3 DNA reads as TGTGCCAGCTCACCAGGGCTAGCGGCTACAGATACGCAGTATTTT. Protein: CASSPGLAATDTQYF.